This note documents a single TCR beta chain sequence. The antigen this receptor binds is unknown. Per-base qualities were not stored, and no clone one base away is much larger. Synovial fluid samples were matched to blood samples from the same ankylosing spondylitis patients. For sequencing, an Illumina HiSeq 2500 was employed. Quantitative 5'-RACE with molecular barcodes was used to prepare TCR beta libraries. The paper's processing steps were these. To identify disease-linked TCR variants, a new computational method was used, one built on a probabilistic model of VDJ rearrangement. TCRdb reran the public reads through fastp at Q25 and MiXCR, keeping productive beta chains. One record per CDR3 amino acid sequence lists the most common genes and DNA. In this record, the V and J calls reflect TCRdb's handling and not the investigators' own analysis. This sample holds 150,000 or so distinct CDR3 sequences; 30% to 35% were observed only once. Approximately 6% of the sample goes to the ten largest clones.

This specimen comes from a study of CD8 T cells in ankylosing spondylitis (dated by TCRdb to the late 2010s). About the full investigation: To find TCR variants linked to disease, the study profiled T cell receptor beta repertoires in ankylosing spondylitis patients and healthy donors. In total, the full study cohort was made up of roughly 110 healthy donors and about two dozen ankylosing spondylitis patients. Peripheral blood was sampled, and synovial fluid was additionally collected from ankylosing spondylitis patients.

What the authors observed across the whole study: Some of the motif variants had been reported before in the synovial fluid and blood of reactive arthritis patients, a finding that suggests common disease-initiation mechanisms. A TCR beta motif of several highly homologous amino acid variants appeared characteristic of blood from ankylosing spondylitis patients. In peripheral blood, the disease-linked clones were found at relatively low frequencies and had a CD8+ phenotype. The disease-linked clones were reported as significantly enriched in matched synovial fluid samples from ankylosing spondylitis patients.

V is cut back by 2 bases and J by 3 bases, with 1 base in the junction unmatched. The germline V gene (reference sequence) gives CDR1 as LGHDT and CDR2 as YNNKEL. From cysteine to phenylalanine, the CDR3 is 15 amino acids long. Only CDR3 DNA is held: 45 bases, read in frame from base 1. The sequenced material came from synovial fluid, either unsorted or a sorted T cell fraction (not recorded which). The chain joins TRBV3-1 to TRBJ2-3, with TRBD2 matching 11 junction bases. The sequence derives from a male donor with ankylosing spondylitis. DNA sequence: TGTGCCAGCAGCCAAAGGACTAGCGGGACAGATACGCAGTATTTT. It is translated as CASSQRTSGTDTQYF.